The TCR beta chain described here comes from a study of blood T cells in healthy people across ages. Total RNA was extracted at no less than 6 micrograms per sample. Notes on this clonotype: Its antigen remains unknown.

Study-wide points: Per-million-T-cell TCR beta diversity fell roughly linearly with age. Donors of long life had a larger count of naive CD4+ cells and greater diversity than aged donors.

Primers used in a second PCR of roughly 7 to 12 cycles were a sample-barcoded 5' primer and a J-beta primer mix. TCRdb re-called the 5' RACE reads with MiXCR, one entry per CDR3 protein. Here the sample spans around 1,000,000 distinct CDR3 sequences, about 25% being singletons. A further study also used this sample, focusing on T cells of mothers and their children.

The TCR originated in a girl aged 2-9 years in good health. The sequencing input was blood.

Here the CDR3 reads CASSLDPLYNEQFF. CDR3 DNA sequence: TGTGCCAGCAGCTTAGATCCCCTCTACAATGAGCAGTTCTTC. The chain carries TRBV11-3 and TRBJ2-1; D not resolved. Germline CDR1 and CDR2: SGHNT and YENEEA. The length of the CDR3 is 14 residues. V was cut by 0 bases and J by 3 bases, with 6 bases left in between.